This TCR beta chain was recorded in a study of early T cells in non-severe SARS-CoV-2 infection. The overall study: Chains stayed unpaired after sequencing of bulk RNA from unsorted whole blood. Notes on the study in general: Missing private and CD4 specificities, VDJdb matching favored anti-spike CD8 responses.

This CDR3 has 14 residues. Trimming took off 0 bases at V and 4 bases at J, with 6 bases between the two ends. Germline CDR1 reads KGHDR; CDR2 reads SFDVKD. This clonotype appeared many times. Its antigen remains unknown. Individual cDNA molecules each received unique molecular identifiers attached to them. TCRdb reanalysed the 5' RACE reads using MiXCR and keeps one entry per CDR3 protein. The data show around 83,000 distinct CDR3 sequences, about 10% seen once. The chain has TRBV24-1 and TRBJ2-1; D remains unclear. This sequence originates from an adult who was a healthcare worker with PCR-confirmed SARS-CoV-2 infection or an uninfected control (not recorded which). The sequencing used whole blood, collected at baseline. The CDR3 protein is CATSDLNAYNEQFF. CDR3 bases: TGTGCCACCAGTGATTTGAACGCTTACAATGAGCAGTTCTTC.